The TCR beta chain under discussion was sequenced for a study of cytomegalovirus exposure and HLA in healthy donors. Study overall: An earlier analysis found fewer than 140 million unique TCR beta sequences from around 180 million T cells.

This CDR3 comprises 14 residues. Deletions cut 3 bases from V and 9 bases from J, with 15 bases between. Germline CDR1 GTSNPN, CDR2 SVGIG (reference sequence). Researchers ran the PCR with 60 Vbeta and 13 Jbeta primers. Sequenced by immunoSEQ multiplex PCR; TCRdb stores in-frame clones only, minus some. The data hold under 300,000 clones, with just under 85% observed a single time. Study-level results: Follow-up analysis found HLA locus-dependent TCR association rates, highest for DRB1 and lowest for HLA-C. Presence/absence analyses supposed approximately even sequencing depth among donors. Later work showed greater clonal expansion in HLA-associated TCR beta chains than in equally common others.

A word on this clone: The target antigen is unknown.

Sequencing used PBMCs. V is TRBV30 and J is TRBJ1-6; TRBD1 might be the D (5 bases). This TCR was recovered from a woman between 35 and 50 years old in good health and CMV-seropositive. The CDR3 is CAWRGTGGSSPLHF. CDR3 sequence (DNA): TGTGCCTGGAGAGGGACCGGGGGTAGTTCACCCCTCCACTTT.